A single TCR beta chain is shown here with its context. Its target is not known. TCRdb keeps only in-frame clones here, not all; method: immunoSEQ multiplex PCR. The sample gives approximately 31,000 clones, around 84% of which show up once; approximately 4% is in the top ten. These data are taken from a study of T cells in localized non-small cell lung cancer. General study results and limits: Peak T cell clonality was found in uninvolved adjacent lung, exceeding tumor.

Germline lookup yields CDR1 SGDLS and CDR2 YYNGEE. With 0 bases removed from V and 0 bases from J, the gap between germline ends came to 10 bases. The CDR3 runs 16 residues. The material sequenced was peripheral blood, taken before any cancer treatment. The gene calls are TRBV9 and TRBJ1-3; the D is unclear. The origin of this receptor is a male donor aged 60 or older with stage III lung adenocarcinoma. The chain's CDR3 is CASSVDQSGSGNTIYF. The CDR3 region has the DNA TGTGCCAGCAGCGTAGATCAGTCGGGCTCTGGAAACACCATATATTTT. The full variable domain, rest sourced from reference TRBV9 and TRBJ1-3, is DSGVTQTPKHLITATGQRVTLRCSPRSGDLSVYWYQQSLDQGLQFLIQYYNGEERAKGNILERFSAQQFPDLHSELNLSSLELGDSALYFCASSVDQSGSGNTIYFGEGSWLTVV.